Listed below are T cell receptor beta chains from one sample, sequenced in a study of graft-versus-host responses after intestinal transplantation. Data came from immunoSEQ multiplex PCR; TCRdb stores just in-frame clones and leaves some out. The sample yields under 45,000 clones, around 92% seen once. This specimen consisted of PBMCs, obtained 260 to 270 days after transplant. The receptor set was obtained from a human patient who received an intestinal transplant, so some T cells may come from the graft donor. Both conserved end residues are part of each CDR3. Each record gives: CDR3 DNA, CDR3 protein, clone size, D gene, CDR3 length, J gene, V gene. A D gene is named only where the DNA matches it firmly. The listing skips clone size in some rows; elsewhere it reads once, few, many or a size class.

TGCGCCAGCTCGCGGAGGGTAGGCAGGGGCTATGGCTACACCTTC,CASSRRVGRGYGYTF,-,-,15,TRBJ1-2,TRBV23-1
TGTGCCAGCAGCTTAGCTCTAGCGGGGTACACCGGGGAGCTGTTTTTT,CASSLALAGYTGELFF,-,TRBD2,16,TRBJ2-2,TRBV7-2
TGCGCCAGCAGCCAGGACCGACGGAACATTCAGTACTTC,CASSQDRRNIQYF,few,-,13,TRBJ2-4,TRBV4-1
TGCGCCAGCAGCCAAGACAGACACTACGAGCAGTACTTC,CASSQDRHYEQYF,-,-,13,TRBJ2-7,TRBV4-1
TGTGCCAGCAGCCCACCCCTCCCTAGCAGAAAACTGTTTTTT,CASSPPLPSRKLFF,-,-,14,TRBJ1-4,TRBV7-9
TGCGCCAGCAGCTTGGTGCAGGGTCCCCAGTACTTC,CASSLVQGPQYF,-,-,12,TRBJ2-5,TRBV5-1
TGCGCCAGCAGAAGGGAGGGGAACACTGAAGCTTTCTTT,CASRREGNTEAFF,-,-,13,TRBJ1-1,TRBV5-1
TGTGCCATCACGGGGGGATTAAATGAGCAGTTCTTC,CAITGGLNEQFF,-,TRBD2,12,TRBJ2-1,TRBV7-9
TGTGCCATCAGTGCTTTGGAACCGAACTATGGCTACACCTTC,CAISALEPNYGYTF,-,-,14,TRBJ1-2,TRBV10-3
TGTGCCAGCAGTACCAGGGAGAGCTCCTACAATGAGCAGTTCTTC,CASSTRESSYNEQFF,-,-,15,TRBJ2-1,TRBV6-1
TGCGCCAGCAGCTTCCACGACAGGGCTAACTATGGCTACACCTTC,CASSFHDRANYGYTF,-,TRBD1,15,TRBJ1-2,TRBV5-1
TGTGCCATCACTCAGGTCGGGCTAGCGGGAAACTACGAGCAGTACTTC,CAITQVGLAGNYEQYF,-,TRBD2,16,TRBJ2-7,TRBV10-3
TGTGCCAGCAGCTCCTGGACAGGGGTCATGGATACGCAGTATTTT,CASSSWTGVMDTQYF,once,TRBD1,15,TRBJ2-3,TRBV5-4
TGTGCCAGCAGCTTAGGCGGGGTAACCTACAATGAGCAGTTCTTC,CASSLGGVTYNEQFF,-,-,15,TRBJ2-1,TRBV7-9
TGTGCCAGCAGCGTAGGGGGAGGACTGTCAGATACGCAGTATTTT,CASSVGGGLSDTQYF,-,-,15,TRBJ2-3,TRBV9
TGCGCCAGCAGCTTGGGGGACACTGTAAAATACGAGCAGTACTTC,CASSLGDTVKYEQYF,-,-,15,TRBJ2-7,TRBV5-1
TGTGCCAGTAGTCCCGTTCCTCTCAAGACTAGCGGGGGGCTCAAGACCCAGTACTTC,CASSPVPLKTSGGLKTQYF,-,TRBD2,19,TRBJ2-5,TRBV19
TGTGCCAGCAGTGACCACGGACAGGGGAACACTGAAGCTTTCTTT,CASSDHGQGNTEAFF,-,TRBD1,15,TRBJ1-1,TRBV2
TGTGCCAGTAGTATTGGACAGACAGACTACGAGCAGTACTTC,CASSIGQTDYEQYF,-,-,14,TRBJ2-7,TRBV19
TGTGCCAGCAGTGGGGGGTCAACGAACACCGGGGAGCTGTTTTTT,CASSGGSTNTGELFF,-,-,15,TRBJ2-2,TRBV6-1
TGTGCCAGCAGTTCAACTGGGGCAGGGGGCGCGAACACTGAAGCTTTCTTT,CASSSTGAGGANTEAFF,-,TRBD1,17,TRBJ1-1,TRBV27
TGTGCCAGTAGTACCGGGGAGGGAGGCGGAGAGACCCAGTACTTC,CASSTGEGGGETQYF,-,TRBD2,15,TRBJ2-5,TRBV19
TGTGCTAGTGGTTTGGAGGGACTGAAGACCCAGTACTTC,CASGLEGLKTQYF,-,-,13,TRBJ2-5,TRBV12-5
TGTGCCAGCAGCGTAAATCAGTCTTGGGACAGGGGTCCGAATACGCAGTATTTT,CASSVNQSWDRGPNTQYF,-,TRBD1,18,TRBJ2-3,TRBV9
TGTGCCACCCGCGGTTTACCCAGCTCTGGAAACACCATATATTTT,CATRGLPSSGNTIYF,-,-,15,TRBJ1-3,TRBV15
TGCAGCGTTGTCCCCCCAAGGGGCAGCTATGGCTACACCTTC,CSVVPPRGSYGYTF,-,-,14,TRBJ1-2,TRBV29-1
TGTGCCAGCAGCTTAGATTGGGGGGTGGAGACCCAGTACTTC,CASSLDWGVETQYF,-,-,14,TRBJ2-5,TRBV7-6
TGCGCCAGCAGTGACCTCACCGGGACAGGGATTCTCACCTTC,CASSDLTGTGILTF,-,TRBD1,14,TRBJ1-2,TRBV10-1
TGTGCCAGCAGCTTCAGGGCTCCTGGGGACTACGAGCAGTACTTC,CASSFRAPGDYEQYF,-,-,15,TRBJ2-7,TRBV7-9
TGCGCCAGCAGGAGACAGGGAGGCGTGGAAGTGAGCGAAGCTTTCTTT,CASRRQGGVEVSEAFF,few,TRBD1,16,TRBJ1-1,TRBV5-1
TGTGCCACCAAGAAGGACAGGGACGATAGGAACACTGAAGCTTTCTTT,CATKKDRDDRNTEAFF,once,TRBD1,16,TRBJ1-1,TRBV19
TGCGCCAGCAGCCCGTCACTTACCCCCACAGATACGCAGTATTTT,CASSPSLTPTDTQYF,-,-,15,TRBJ2-3,TRBV5-1
TGTGCCAGCAGTGGGACAGGGGGGAGTGAAGCTTTCTTT,CASSGTGGSEAFF,few,TRBD1,13,TRBJ1-1,TRBV2
TGTGCCAGCAGCTCCTACACCGTAGATACGCAGTATTTT,CASSSYTVDTQYF,-,-,13,TRBJ2-3,TRBV5-6
TGTGCCAGCAGCCCATTTCCGGGACGGAGCTCCTACAATGAGCAGTTCTTC,CASSPFPGRSSYNEQFF,-,-,17,TRBJ2-1,TRBV11-3
TGCGCCAGCAGCCGCCTCAGGGATGATACGCAGTATTTT,CASSRLRDDTQYF,once,-,13,TRBJ2-3,TRBV4-1
TGTGCCAGCAGCCAGAGGACAGGGGAGTCCTACGAGCAGTACTTC,CASSQRTGESYEQYF,-,TRBD1,15,TRBJ2-7,TRBV4-2
TGTGCCAGCTCAGGGGTGTATGGCTACACCTTC,CASSGVYGYTF,once,-,11,TRBJ1-2,TRBV6-5
TGCGCCAGCACCCGGACCGACCCCTGGGGCTACACCTTC,CASTRTDPWGYTF,-,-,13,TRBJ1-2,TRBV10-1
TGTGCCAGCAGTGACTCCTGGGGTCTTAACTACGAGCAGTACTTC,CASSDSWGLNYEQYF,-,-,15,TRBJ2-7,TRBV2
TGTGCCAGCAGCTTGGCTGATGAGCAGTTCTTC,CASSLADEQFF,once,-,11,TRBJ2-1,TRBV6-5
TGTGCCACCAGCAGAGGACAGTCGGATGGGGAGACCCAGTACTTC,CATSRGQSDGETQYF,-,-,15,TRBJ2-5,TRBV15
TGTGCCAGCAGCTTAGGGGACAGGACCTTTGGGTCCTACAATGAGCAGTTCTTC,CASSLGDRTFGSYNEQFF,-,TRBD1,18,TRBJ2-1,TRBV5-6
TGTGCCAGCAGAGGGGGACAGTACGAGCAGTACTTC,CASRGGQYEQYF,-,TRBD1,12,TRBJ2-7,TRBV6-5
TGTGCCAGCAGCTTAGAGGGGGGATCAAACAATGAGCAGTTCTTC,CASSLEGGSNNEQFF,-,-,15,TRBJ2-1,TRBV7-2
TGTGCCAGCAGCTTAACCTATGGGGATACGCAGTATTTT,CASSLTYGDTQYF,-,-,13,TRBJ2-3,TRBV7-9
TGTGCCAGCAGTTACTCGCGGAGGTTTGGAAACACCACATATTTT,CASSYSRRFGNTTYF,few,-,15,TRBJ1-3,TRBV6-5
TGTGCCAGCTCACCAGCTCGGGGAGCGGGGAGTTACGAGCAGTACTTC,CASSPARGAGSYEQYF,-,TRBD2,16,TRBJ2-7,TRBV18
TGTGCCTGGGGGCGGGGGACAGGGGAGGGCTACACCTTC,CAWGRGTGEGYTF,-,TRBD1,13,TRBJ1-2,TRBV30
TGTGCCATCAGTCAAGGACTAGCGGGCCAGAGTAGGGGAGAGACCCAGTACTTC,CAISQGLAGQSRGETQYF,-,TRBD2,18,TRBJ2-5,TRBV10-3
TGTGCCAGCAGCCCCCACCCTGCAGATACGCAGTATTTT,CASSPHPADTQYF,-,-,13,TRBJ2-3,TRBV7-3
TGTGCCAGCAGCTTAGGATTGGGGTGGGGCAATCAGCCCCAGCATTTT,CASSLGLGWGNQPQHF,-,-,16,TRBJ1-5,TRBV11-2
TGTGCCAGCAGCTTGGTGGAGTCCCGGCAGTTCTTC,CASSLVESRQFF,-,-,12,TRBJ2-1,TRBV5-6
TGTGCCAGTAGTATGGTAGGGCGTCTTAACTATGGCTACACCTTC,CASSMVGRLNYGYTF,-,-,15,TRBJ1-2,TRBV19
TGTGCCTGGCATAGAGACAGGGACTATGGCTACACCTTC,CAWHRDRDYGYTF,once,TRBD1,13,TRBJ1-2,TRBV30
TGTGCCACCAGCAGAGGGCGGCAGCTTAGCAATCAGCCCCAGCATTTT,CATSRGRQLSNQPQHF,-,-,16,TRBJ1-5,TRBV15
TGTGCCAGCAGTTACCGGGACAGGGACCACGAGCAGTACTTC,CASSYRDRDHEQYF,-,TRBD1,14,TRBJ2-7,TRBV6-6